Each of the 2 T cell receptor beta chains below was sequenced from the same sample in a study of T cells in localized non-small cell lung cancer. Clones were read by immunoSEQ multiplex PCR, and TCRdb kept only the in-frame ones, dropping some. The sample has 100,000 to 150,000 clones, around 90% seen once. The source material was peripheral blood, sampled before any cancer treatment. Receptors were obtained from a female donor older than 55 with stage I lung adenocarcinoma.

The chain carries TRBV2 and TRBJ2-5, with D perhaps being TRBD1 or TRBD2 (6 bases each). This CDR3 contains 14 residues. The germline V and J ends were trimmed by 4 bases and 5 bases, with 14 bases remaining between them. CDR1 and CDR2 (germline): SNHLY, FYNNEI. The CDR3 sequence is CASSVAEGGETQYF. The CDR3 region has the DNA TGTGCCAGCAGTGTAGCGGAGGGGGGCGAGACCCAGTACTTC.

The gene calls are TRBV7-2 and TRBJ2-7; 11 bases are a match to TRBD1. The CDR3 consists of 15 residues. In germline, CDR1 is SGHTA, CDR2 FQGNSA. With V trimmed by 5 bases and J by 5 bases, 8 bases remained unmatched. CDR3 sequence reads: CASSIGTGGRHEQYF. The CDR3 coding sequence is TGTGCCAGCAGCATTGGGACAGGGGGTAGGCACGAGCAGTACTTC.